This T cell receptor (beta chain) emerged from a study of cytomegalovirus exposure and HLA in healthy donors. Turning to this clone: Its antigen remains unknown.

The ends lost 6 bases at V and 5 bases at J; junction bases unmatched: 9. CDR3 length equals 15 residues. From germline, CDR1 is MDHEN and CDR2 SYDVKM. A multiplex PCR was run with 60 Vbeta primers and 13 Jbeta primers. Produced via immunoSEQ multiplex PCR; TCRdb's table is partial and in-frame only. The sample lists approximately 110,000 clones, more than 75% seen once, with around 3.6% in the top ten. Study results and caveats: Testing in vitro showed three CMV-associated chains specific for CMV antigens. The authors later found most CMV-associated TCR beta chains appeared HLA-restricted. Later examination showed HLA-associated TCR beta chains had greater clonal expansion than equally common others. The study recorded more than 150 TCR beta chains that were cytomegalovirus-associated.

The genes are TRBV28 and TRBJ2-5, with 10 bases fitting TRBD1. The sample taken for sequencing was PBMCs. The TCR comes from a man aged 40-55 years in good health and CMV-seronegative. The CDR3 protein is CASSRDRGLGETQYF. DNA for the CDR3: TGTGCCAGCAGCCGTGACAGGGGGCTGGGGGAGACCCAGTACTTC.